This is a list of T cell receptor beta chains from one sample in a study of blood T cell repertoires in COVID-19. Data came from immunoSEQ multiplex PCR; TCRdb stores just in-frame clones and leaves some out. The sample carries more than 200,000 clones, about nine tenths recorded once. Sequencing used peripheral blood. These receptor sequences come from a man older than 75 with acute or convalescent COVID-19. CDR3s include the opening cysteine and the closing phenylalanine or tryptophan. The order of the fields is D gene, J gene, CDR3 length, V gene, clone size, CDR3 protein, CDR3 DNA. A D gene is named only where the DNA matches it firmly. Not all rows give a size; the values are once, few, many and, for expanded clones, a class.

NA	TRBJ2-7	15	TRBV9	NA	CASSASSGAIYEQYF	TGTGCCAGCAGCGCTTCGTCAGGGGCTATCTACGAGCAGTACTTC
TRBD1	TRBJ1-3	15	TRBV11-2	once	CASSPGQYSGNTIYF	TGTGCCAGCAGCCCGGGACAGTACTCTGGAAACACCATATATTTT
TRBD2	TRBJ2-2	17	TRBV7-6	NA	CASTVPGAGGRTGELFF	TGTGCCAGCACTGTCCCTGGGGCGGGAGGACGGACCGGGGAGCTGTTTTTT
TRBD2	TRBJ2-7	15	TRBV27	few	CASRRTSGSPYEQYF	TGTGCCAGCAGGAGGACTAGCGGGAGTCCCTACGAGCAGTACTTC
TRBD1	TRBJ2-5	14	TRBV7-3	NA	CASSLGRGQETQYF	TGTGCCAGCAGCTTAGGCAGGGGGCAAGAGACCCAGTACTTC
NA	TRBJ2-1	16	TRBV12-5	NA	CASGRPVGRPDNEQFF	TGTGCTAGTGGTCGACCGGTGGGGCGTCCGGACAATGAGCAGTTCTTC
TRBD1	TRBJ2-1	19	TRBV28	NA	CASRYRDRGLAEPYNEQFF	TGTGCCAGCAGGTACCGGGACAGGGGGCTGGCGGAACCGTACAATGAGCAGTTCTTC
NA	TRBJ2-2	18	TRBV3-1/TRBV3-2	few	CASSQGGGNPINTGELFF	TGTGCCAGCAGCCAAGGAGGGGGAAACCCTATCAACACCGGGGAGCTGTTTTTT
NA	TRBJ2-1	14	TRBV19	few	CASSISVKNNEQFF	TGTGCCAGTAGTATATCGGTAAAAAACAATGAGCAGTTCTTC
NA	TRBJ2-1	16	TRBV5-1	NA	CASSLAGGRGANEQFF	TGCGCCAGCAGCTTGGCTGGTGGGAGAGGAGCCAATGAGCAGTTCTTC
NA	TRBJ1-6	16	TRBV9	NA	CASSVGESSYNSPLHF	TGTGCCAGCAGCGTAGGAGAGAGCTCCTATAATTCACCCCTCCACTTT
TRBD1	TRBJ1-1	13	TRBV7-3	NA	CASSPDRDAEAFF	TGTGCCAGCAGTCCTGACAGGGACGCTGAAGCTTTCTTT
TRBD1	TRBJ2-6	17	TRBV30	few	CAWSRQGWSSGANVLTF	TGTGCCTGGAGTCGACAGGGGTGGAGCTCTGGGGCCAACGTCCTGACTTTC
TRBD2	TRBJ2-3	15	TRBV7-3	NA	CASSSTTSGVDTQYF	TGTGCCAGCAGCTCCACGACTAGCGGGGTTGATACGCAGTATTTT
TRBD1	TRBJ2-2	15	TRBV30	NA	CAWSQITGVAGELFF	TGTGCCTGGAGTCAAATCACAGGGGTGGCCGGGGAGCTGTTTTTT
NA	TRBJ2-7	13	TRBV7-9	NA	CASSLAQGGLEYF	TGTGCCAGCAGCTTAGCGCAGGGGGGCCTCGAGTACTTC
NA	TRBJ1-5	15	TRBV24-1	NA	CATSDSWAGDQPQHF	TGTGCCACCAGTGATTCTTGGGCAGGGGATCAGCCCCAGCATTTT
NA	TRBJ2-7	14	TRBV15	NA	CATSRGGGAYEQYF	TGTGCCACCAGCAGGGGGGGTGGAGCCTACGAGCAGTACTTC
NA	TRBJ1-6	15	TRBV6-1	once	CASSDFSQGGSPLHF	TGTGCCAGCAGTGATTTTTCACAGGGTGGTTCACCCCTCCACTTT
TRBD1	TRBJ1-1	17	TRBV10-3	NA	CAIRKRPGQGSGTEAFF	TGTGCCATCAGGAAAAGACCGGGACAGGGGAGTGGCACTGAAGCTTTCTTT
NA	TRBJ2-7	15	TRBV7-2	NA	CASSQGGGPYYEQYF	TGTGCCAGCAGTCAAGGAGGGGGCCCTTACTACGAGCAGTACTTC
NA	TRBJ1-5	15	TRBV6-1	NA	CASSEALGVSQPQHF	TGTGCCAGCAGTGAAGCCCTCGGGGTTAGTCAGCCCCAGCATTTT
TRBD1	TRBJ2-1	16	TRBV30	NA	CAWSVWGQGVSNEQFF	TGTGCCTGGAGTGTATGGGGACAGGGGGTTAGCAATGAGCAGTTCTTC
NA	TRBJ2-3	13	TRBV6-5	NA	CASAKGVTDTQYF	TGTGCCAGCGCTAAGGGAGTAACAGATACGCAGTATTTT
NA	TRBJ1-4	15	TRBV27	NA	CASRRTGGGNEKLFF	TGTGCCAGCAGACGGACGGGGGGGGGCAATGAAAAACTGTTTTTT
NA	TRBJ2-5	13	TRBV11-3	once	CASSLDQWETQYF	TGTGCCAGCAGCTTAGACCAGTGGGAGACCCAGTACTTC
TRBD2	TRBJ2-5	18	TRBV2	NA	CASRSEPPGLAGGKTQYF	TGTGCCAGCAGAAGTGAGCCCCCGGGACTAGCGGGAGGCAAGACCCAGTACTTC
NA	TRBJ1-2	13	TRBV29-1	NA	CSVGGLGNYGYTF	TGCAGCGTGGGAGGCCTCGGAAACTATGGCTACACCTTC
TRBD1	TRBJ2-5	14	TRBV18	NA	CASSPWTGEETQYF	TGTGCCAGCTCACCGTGGACAGGGGAAGAGACCCAGTACTTC
NA	TRBJ1-2	13	TRBV5-1	NA	CASRRDGGYGYTF	TGCGCCAGCAGGCGAGACGGGGGGTATGGCTACACCTTC
NA	TRBJ1-1	16	TRBV7-2	NA	CASSLMAGNTNTEAFF	TGTGCCAGCAGCTTAATGGCAGGGAACACGAACACTGAAGCTTTCTTT
TRBD2	TRBJ2-2	15	TRBV7-9	NA	CASRPSSGRTGELFF	TGTGCCAGCAGACCCTCTAGCGGGAGGACCGGGGAGCTGTTTTTT
NA	TRBJ2-5	15	TRBV7-3	NA	CASSLPRTVQETQYF	TGTGCCAGCAGCTTACCGAGGACAGTCCAAGAGACCCAGTACTTC
NA	TRBJ2-6	15	TRBV2	NA	CASSGGHSGANVLTF	TGTGCCAGCAGTGGCGGGCACTCTGGGGCCAACGTCCTGACTTTC
TRBD1	TRBJ2-7	14	TRBV13	NA	CASSLGQGKNEQYF	TGTGCCAGCAGCTTGGGACAGGGTAAAAACGAGCAGTACTTC
TRBD1	TRBJ1-3	15	TRBV5-1	NA	CASSPQQGFGNTIYF	TGCGCCAGCAGCCCGCAACAGGGGTTTGGAAACACCATATATTTT
NA	TRBJ1-5	19	TRBV2	NA	CASMGGGSYKGRNNQPQHF	TGTGCCAGCATGGGGGGTGGGAGTTACAAGGGGAGGAACAATCAGCCCCAGCATTTT
NA	TRBJ2-3	12	TRBV14	NA	CASSGTGWTQYF	TGTGCCAGCAGCGGGACTGGATGGACGCAGTATTTT
NA	TRBJ2-6	17	TRBV2	NA	CASSSDSRGSGANVLTF	TGTGCCAGCAGTTCGGACAGCCGTGGCTCTGGGGCCAACGTCCTGACTTTC
TRBD2	TRBJ2-3	15	TRBV19	NA	CASSSTSGRTDTQYF	TGTGCCAGTAGTAGTACTAGCGGGAGGACAGATACGCAGTATTTT
NA	TRBJ2-5	14	TRBV6-2/TRBV6-3	NA	CASSGIVRGETQYF	TGTGCCAGCAGCGGTATTGTACGCGGGGAGACCCAGTACTTC
NA	TRBJ2-1	15	TRBV19	NA	CASTQGGALYNEQFF	TGTGCCAGTACCCAGGGGGGTGCTCTCTACAATGAGCAGTTCTTC
TRBD1	TRBJ1-2	17	TRBV7-2	NA	CASSLGAGAPGGLGYTF	TGTGCCAGCAGCTTAGGCGCGGGTGCCCCAGGGGGCCTTGGCTACACCTTC
TRBD2	TRBJ2-5	19	TRBV24-1	NA	CATSDLYGTSGSSQETQYF	TGTGCCACCAGTGACCTTTATGGGACTAGCGGGTCTTCCCAAGAGACCCAGTACTTC
TRBD1	TRBJ2-7	15	TRBV7-8	NA	CASSLGRTGSYEQYF	TGTGCCAGCAGCTTAGGGAGGACAGGGTCCTACGAGCAGTACTTC
NA	TRBJ2-3	16	TRBV7-6	NA	CASSRTGGASTDTQYF	TGTGCCAGCAGCCGTACTGGAGGGGCTTCGACAGATACGCAGTATTTT
NA	TRBJ1-2	13	TRBV24-1	NA	CATSDLPSRGYTF	TGTGCCACCAGTGATTTACCAAGTAGAGGCTACACCTTC
NA	TRBJ1-4	17	TRBV11-2	few	CASSLVRAAATNEKLFF	TGTGCCAGCAGCTTAGTCAGGGCAGCTGCAACTAATGAAAAACTGTTTTTT
TRBD1	TRBJ2-2	14	TRBV7-2	NA	CASSKGQLNGELFF	TGTGCCAGCAGCAAGGGACAGCTTAACGGGGAGCTGTTTTTT